This T cell receptor (beta chain) was identified during a study of cytomegalovirus exposure and HLA in healthy donors. Worth noting for this clone: Its matching antigen is unknown.

Researchers ran the PCR with 60 Vbeta and 13 Jbeta primers. Sequencing used immunoSEQ multiplex PCR; TCRdb keeps in-frame clones, though not all of them. The profile covers about 180,000 clones, with about 79% appearing a single time and roughly 1.5% taken by the ten largest. The germline CDR1 and CDR2 sequences are SQVTM and ANQGSEA. With V trimmed by 7 bases and J by 9 bases, 7 bases remained unmatched. The CDR3 runs 11 residues. All the people who gave samples were healthy bone marrow donors. General observations from the study: Three chains tied to CMV proved CMV antigen-specific in vitro. In most subjects, TCR beta sequences reportedly gave accurate predictions of HLA-A and HLA-B alleles.

This clonotype was sampled from a man in his late teens or twenties in good health and CMV-seronegative. V gene TRBV29-1 combines with J gene TRBJ2-7, with TRBD1 identical over 9 bases. The sequenced sample was PBMCs. CDR3 bases: TGCAGCGGGTACAGGGGGCAGGTGCAGTACTTC. Translation gives CSGYRGQVQYF.